What follows is one TCR beta chain and its context. This sample also contains other DNA sequences that code for the same CDR3. The length of the CDR3 is 14 residues. Looked up from germline, CDR1 is SGHRS and CDR2 is YFSETQ. Trimming at V came to 0 bases and at J to 5 bases, leaving 1 base not matched to a gene. These data come from a study of blood T cell repertoires in COVID-19. The overall study: Sample material is recorded as cDNA or gDNA derived from T cells, B-cell-depleted T cells, or PBMCs.

In the authors' methods: For nucleated cells, counts were estimated from reference gene primer amplification. Profiling relied on immunoSEQ multiplex PCR, and the TCRdb table lists in-frame clones only, not all of them. That table gives V, J and clone size, and the DNA gave D and trimming. The table includes 80,000 to 100,000 clones, around 81% detected once. This chain uses TRBV5-1 with TRBJ1-1; 10 bases line up with TRBD1. The TCR was taken from a human donor in a cohort sampled during active COVID-19. Sequencing was done on a sample of peripheral blood. The CDR3 protein is CASSLGTGGTEAFF. CDR3 in DNA: TGCGCCAGCAGCTTGGGGACAGGGGGAACTGAAGCTTTCTTT.